This T cell receptor beta chain was documented in a study of metastatic and nonmetastatic thyroid tumors. This CDR3 has 19 residues. In germline, CDR1 is SGDLS, CDR2 YYNGEE. V gave up 0 bases and J gave up 1 base; unmatched junction bases: 11. The entire patient cohort was treatment-naive prior to thyroid surgery. TCRdb redid the clone calls on the PCR reads using MiXCR. The repertoire holds fewer than 35,000 clones, with about a sixth as singletons. This receptor was taken from a male donor with papillary thyroid cancer or a benign thyroid nodule (not recorded which). Some clones in this sample may be carry-over from other donors' samples. The rearrangement links TRBV9 to TRBJ2-2; TRBD1 agrees at 8 bases. The sequenced sample was blood. In nucleotides, the CDR3 is TGTGCCAGCAGCGTAGCTTCCATCAGGACAGGGAAGAACACCGGGGAGCTGTTTTTT. Amino acids: CASSVASIRTGKNTGELFF.